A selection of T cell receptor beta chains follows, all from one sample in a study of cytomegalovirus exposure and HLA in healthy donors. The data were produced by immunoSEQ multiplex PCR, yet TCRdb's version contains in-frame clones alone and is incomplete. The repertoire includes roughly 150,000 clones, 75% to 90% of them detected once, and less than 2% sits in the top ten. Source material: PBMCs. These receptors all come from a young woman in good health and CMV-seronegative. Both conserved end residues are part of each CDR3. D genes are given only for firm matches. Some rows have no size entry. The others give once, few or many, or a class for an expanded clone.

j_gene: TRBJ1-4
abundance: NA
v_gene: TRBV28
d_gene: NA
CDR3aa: CASSSPGLGYGEKLFF
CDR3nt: TGTGCCAGCAGTTCCCCAGGGTTGGGGTACGGAGAGAAACTGTTTTTT

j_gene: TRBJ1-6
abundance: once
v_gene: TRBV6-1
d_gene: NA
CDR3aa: CASSEGHYNSPLHF
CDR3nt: TGTGCCAGCAGTGAGGGACACTATAATTCACCCCTCCACTTT

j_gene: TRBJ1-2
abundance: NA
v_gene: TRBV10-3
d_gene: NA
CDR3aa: CAISKGQALVYGYTF
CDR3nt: TGTGCCATCAGCAAAGGACAAGCCCTTGTCTATGGCTACACCTTC

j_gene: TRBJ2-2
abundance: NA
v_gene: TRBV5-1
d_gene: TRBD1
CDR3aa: CASSLQGYGELFF
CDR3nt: TGCGCCAGCAGCTTACAGGGGTATGGGGAGCTGTTTTTT

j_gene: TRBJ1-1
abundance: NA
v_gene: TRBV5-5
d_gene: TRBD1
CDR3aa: CASSPQAAGGELNTEAFF
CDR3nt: TGTGCCAGCAGCCCCCAGGCGGCAGGGGGCGAGTTAAACACTGAAGCTTTCTTT

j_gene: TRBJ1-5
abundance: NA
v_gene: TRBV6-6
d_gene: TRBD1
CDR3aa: CASSYGRQGTHQPQHF
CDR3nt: TGTGCCAGCAGTTACGGGCGACAGGGGACTCATCAGCCCCAGCATTTT

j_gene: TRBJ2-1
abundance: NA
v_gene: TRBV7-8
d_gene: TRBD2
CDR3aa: CATERGVNNEQFF
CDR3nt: TGTGCCACGGAGCGGGGGGTGAACAATGAGCAGTTCTTC

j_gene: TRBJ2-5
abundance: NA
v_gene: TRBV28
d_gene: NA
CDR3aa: CASSFIGGEPLTQYF
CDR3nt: TGTGCCAGCAGTTTCATCGGCGGCGAGCCATTGACCCAGTACTTC

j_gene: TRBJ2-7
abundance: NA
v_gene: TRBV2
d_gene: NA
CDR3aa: CASSDGRTLPGEQYF
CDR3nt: TGTGCCAGCAGTGATGGTCGGACGCTACCGGGGGAGCAGTACTTC

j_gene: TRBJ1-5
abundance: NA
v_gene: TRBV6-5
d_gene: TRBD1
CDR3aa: CASSSAIAGGGQPQHF
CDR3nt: TGTGCCAGCAGTTCCGCAATAGCAGGGGGCGGTCAGCCCCAGCATTTT

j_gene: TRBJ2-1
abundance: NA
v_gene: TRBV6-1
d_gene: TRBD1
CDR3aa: CASSEAVGTGAGEQFF
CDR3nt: TGTGCCAGCAGTGAAGCGGTTGGGACAGGGGCGGGTGAGCAGTTCTTC

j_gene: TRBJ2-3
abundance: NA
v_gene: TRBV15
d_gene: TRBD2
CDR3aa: CATSSGLAGHQVDTQYF
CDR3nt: TGTGCCACCAGCAGTGGACTAGCGGGACACCAAGTAGATACGCAGTATTTT

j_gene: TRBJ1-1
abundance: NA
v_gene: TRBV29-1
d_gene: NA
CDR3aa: CSVQRGGANTEAFF
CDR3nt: TGCAGCGTTCAGAGAGGAGGTGCGAACACTGAAGCTTTCTTT

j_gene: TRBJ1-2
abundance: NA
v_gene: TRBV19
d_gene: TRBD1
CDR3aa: CASRDRVRSGYTF
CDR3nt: TGTGCCAGCCGGGACAGGGTGAGGTCTGGCTACACCTTC

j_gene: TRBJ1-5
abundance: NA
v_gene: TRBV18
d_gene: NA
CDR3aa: CASSPVEVRQPQHF
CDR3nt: TGTGCCAGCTCACCGGTCGAGGTTCGTCAGCCCCAGCATTTT

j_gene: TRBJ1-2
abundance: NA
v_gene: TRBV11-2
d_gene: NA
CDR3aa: CASSLVGGAPNYGYTF
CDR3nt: TGTGCCAGCAGCTTAGTGGGGGGGGCCCCTAACTATGGCTACACCTTC

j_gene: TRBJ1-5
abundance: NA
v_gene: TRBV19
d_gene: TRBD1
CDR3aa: CASQTDRVSNQPQHF
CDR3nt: TGTGCCAGTCAGACGGACAGGGTATCGAATCAGCCCCAGCATTTT

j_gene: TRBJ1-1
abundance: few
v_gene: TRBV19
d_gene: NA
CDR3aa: CASLFSHDMNTEAFF
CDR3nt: TGTGCCAGTCTCTTCTCACACGACATGAACACTGAAGCTTTCTTT

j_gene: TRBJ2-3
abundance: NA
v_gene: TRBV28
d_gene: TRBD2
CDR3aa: CASSLAGGDNTQYF
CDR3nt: TGTGCCAGCAGTCTAGCGGGGGGGGACAATACGCAGTATTTT

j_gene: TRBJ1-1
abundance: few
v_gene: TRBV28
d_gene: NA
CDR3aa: CASSLTDRNTEAFF
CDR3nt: TGTGCCAGCAGTCTGACAGATAGGAACACTGAAGCTTTCTTT

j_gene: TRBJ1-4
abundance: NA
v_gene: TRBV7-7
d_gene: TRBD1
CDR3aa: CAVGQGYEKLFF
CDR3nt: TGTGCCGTCGGACAGGGATATGAAAAACTGTTTTTT

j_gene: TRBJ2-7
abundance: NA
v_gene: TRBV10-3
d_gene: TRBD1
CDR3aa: CAISESAGGIEQYF
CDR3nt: TGTGCCATCAGTGAGTCTGCAGGGGGCATCGAGCAGTACTTC

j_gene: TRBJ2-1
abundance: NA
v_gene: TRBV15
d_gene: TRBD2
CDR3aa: CATSRTLAGGRYNEQFF
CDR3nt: TGTGCCACCAGCAGAACGCTAGCGGGGGGTCGGTACAATGAGCAGTTCTTC

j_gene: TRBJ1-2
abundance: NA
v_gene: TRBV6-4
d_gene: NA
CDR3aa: CASSDSRGGYTF
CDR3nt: TGTGCCAGCAGTGACTCAAGGGGTGGCTACACCTTC

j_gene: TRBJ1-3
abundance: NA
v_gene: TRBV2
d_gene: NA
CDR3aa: CASSTGKTLSSGNTIYF
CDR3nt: TGTGCCAGCAGTACAGGGAAAACCTTAAGCTCTGGAAACACCATATATTTT

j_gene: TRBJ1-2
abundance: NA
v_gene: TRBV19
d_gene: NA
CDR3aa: CASSILRPRVYGYTF
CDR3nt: TGTGCCAGTAGTATTCTTCGTCCCAGGGTCTATGGCTACACCTTC

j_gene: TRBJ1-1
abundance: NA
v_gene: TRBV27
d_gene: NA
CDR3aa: CASSFRGRAFF
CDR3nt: TGTGCCAGCAGTTTCCGGGGTAGAGCTTTCTTT

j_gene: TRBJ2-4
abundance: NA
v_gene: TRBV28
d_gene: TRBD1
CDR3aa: CASSPGTGRGIQYF
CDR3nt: TGTGCCAGCAGTCCCGGGACAGGACGAGGCATTCAGTACTTC

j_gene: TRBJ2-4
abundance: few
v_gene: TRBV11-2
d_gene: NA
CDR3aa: CASSPDRGAKNIQYF
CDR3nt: TGTGCCAGCAGCCCAGATCGGGGGGCCAAAAACATTCAGTACTTC

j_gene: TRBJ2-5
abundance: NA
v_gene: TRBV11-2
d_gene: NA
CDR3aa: CASSFHSGVQETQYF
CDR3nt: TGTGCCAGCAGCTTTCATTCCGGGGTACAAGAGACCCAGTACTTC

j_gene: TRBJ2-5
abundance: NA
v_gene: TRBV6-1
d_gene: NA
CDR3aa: CASRQGQETQYF
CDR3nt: TGTGCCAGCAGACAGGGCCAAGAGACCCAGTACTTC

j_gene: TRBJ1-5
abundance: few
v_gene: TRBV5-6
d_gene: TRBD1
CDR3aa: CASSFVGQGAWQPQHF
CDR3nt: TGTGCCAGCAGCTTCGTGGGACAGGGGGCTTGGCAGCCCCAGCATTTT

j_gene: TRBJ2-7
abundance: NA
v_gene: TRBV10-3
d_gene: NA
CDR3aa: CAIRGGAGSSYEQYF
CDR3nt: TGTGCCATCAGAGGGGGGGCGGGGAGCTCCTACGAGCAGTACTTC

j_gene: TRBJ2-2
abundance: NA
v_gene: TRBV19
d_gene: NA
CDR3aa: CASSMSQTDTGELFF
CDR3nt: TGTGCCAGTAGTATGTCACAGACGGACACCGGGGAGCTGTTTTTT

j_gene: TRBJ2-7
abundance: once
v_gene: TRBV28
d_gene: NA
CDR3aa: CDSSLMEGAGQYF
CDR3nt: TGTGACAGCAGTTTAATGGAGGGGGCGGGGCAGTACTTC

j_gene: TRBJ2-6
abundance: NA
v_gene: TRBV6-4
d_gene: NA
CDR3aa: CASSLGAASGANGLTF
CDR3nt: TGTGCCAGCAGTTTGGGGGCGGCCTCTGGGGCCAACGGCCTGACTTTC

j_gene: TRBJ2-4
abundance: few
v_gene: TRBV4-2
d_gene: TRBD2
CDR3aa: CASSPLAGGLAKNIQYF
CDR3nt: TGTGCCAGCAGCCCCCTAGCGGGGGGGCTAGCCAAAAACATTCAGTACTTC

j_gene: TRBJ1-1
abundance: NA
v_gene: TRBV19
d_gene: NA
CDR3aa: CASSIDLEGNTEAFF
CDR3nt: TGTGCCAGTAGTATAGATCTCGAGGGCAACACTGAAGCTTTCTTT

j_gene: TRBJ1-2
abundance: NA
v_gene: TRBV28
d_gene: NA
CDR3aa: CASSPGGRDLYGYTF
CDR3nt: TGTGCCAGCAGTCCAGGCGGGCGGGACCTCTATGGCTACACCTTC